The clone carrying this T cell receptor (beta chain) has more than one count but fewer than ten. A junction end diverges from the germline sequence, so it may reflect a read error. Researchers prepared the TCRbeta library using unique molecular identifiers, the study reports. TCRdb processed the PCR reads anew with MiXCR; each CDR3 protein has one entry. In the table there are 200,000 to 250,000 distinct CDR3 sequences, around 13% of which are singletons. The data stem from a study of T-cell reconstitution after alpha-beta-depleted transplantation in children. CDR3 length equals 14 residues. Germline V gene sequence: CDR1 SGHRS, CDR2 YFSETQ.

The clonotype comes from a human donor who donated a stem cell graft to a child with acute lymphoblastic leukemia. This chain uses TRBV5-1 with TRBJ2-4; possible D gene TRBD1, 5 bases. The material was PBMCs from the stem cell graft donor, obtained from the stem cell graft. CDR3 region: CASSFDSPKNSQYF. The CDR3 nucleotides are TGCGCCAGCAGTTTCGACAGCCCCAAAAACAGTCAGTACTTC.